This T cell receptor beta chain was obtained from a study of shared clonotypes between healthy human individuals. Libraries were prepared by immunoSEQ multiplex PCR; TCRdb keeps only in-frame clonotypes and omits some of them. The data contain more than 400,000 clones, around 85% of them singletons. The CDR3 contains 13 residues. V was pared by 10 bases and J by 2 bases, with 9 bases between. The V gene's germline CDR1 is SGHTA and CDR2 FQGNSA. The TCR comes from a woman aged 35 to 49 in good health. Some clones in this sample may be carry-over from other donors' samples. V is TRBV7-2 and J is TRBJ2-6, with D maybe TRBD2 (6 bases). Specimen: PBMCs. The CDR3 reads CATSGAGANVLTF. CDR3 DNA sequence: TGTGCCACCTCGGGGGCTGGGGCCAACGTCCTGACTTTC.